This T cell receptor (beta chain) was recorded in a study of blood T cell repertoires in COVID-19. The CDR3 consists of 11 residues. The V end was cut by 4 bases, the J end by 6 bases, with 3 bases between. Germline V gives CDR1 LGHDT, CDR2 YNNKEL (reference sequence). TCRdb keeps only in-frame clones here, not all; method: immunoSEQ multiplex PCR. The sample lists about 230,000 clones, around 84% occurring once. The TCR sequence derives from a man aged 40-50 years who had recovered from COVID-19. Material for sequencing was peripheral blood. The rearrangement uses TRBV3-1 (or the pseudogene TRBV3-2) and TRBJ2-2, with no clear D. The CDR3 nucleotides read TGTGCCAGCAGCCGAGCCGGGGAGCTGTTTTTT. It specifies CASSRAGELFF.